These 20 T cell receptor beta chains share one sample of origin, sequenced in a study of shared clonotypes between healthy human individuals. This table comes from immunoSEQ multiplex PCR, and its TCRdb copy is limited to in-frame clones, with some not included. This sample has around 2.1 million clones, with approximately 94% found just once. Naive CD8 cells were CD45RO-negative, positively selected for CCR7, excluding terminally differentiated effector memory CD45RA+ cells. The sequenced sample consisted of naive CD8+ T cells from PBMCs. The receptors stem from a young man in good health. Some clones in this sample may be carry-over from other donors' samples.

Details on this clone: Other DNA sequences in the sample encode the same CDR3. The chain links TRBV27 to TRBJ2-1, with 7 bases matching TRBD2. J lost 3 bases, V lost 6 bases, and 5 bases had no gene match. The CDR3 runs to 14 residues. Germline V gives CDR1 MNHEY, CDR2 SMNVEV (reference sequence). The CDR3 DNA follows: TGTGCCAGCAGCACCGGGGGGAGCTACAATGAGCAGTTCTTC. As protein: CASSTGGSYNEQFF.

The chain recombines TRBV11-2 with TRBJ2-7, with 11 positions matching TRBD2. The CDR3 runs to 15 residues. The V gene's germline CDR1 is SGHAT and CDR2 FQNNGV. V shed 1 base and J 9 bases; nucleotides not matched to a gene: 8. The DNA of the CDR3 is TGTGCCAGCAGCTTAGTCCCCGGGACTAGCGGTCGGCAGTACTTC. This translates into CASSLVPGTSGRQYF. Complete variable domain (other parts from reference TRBV11-2 and TRBJ2-7): EAGVAQSPRYKIIEKRQSVAFWCNPISGHATLYWYQQILGQGPKLLIQFQNNGVVDDSQLPKDRFSAERLKGVDSTLKIQPAKLEDSAVYLCASSLVPGTSGRQYFGPGTRLTVT.

The chain joins TRBV7-9 to TRBJ2-7; D may be TRBD2 (6 bases). The CDR3 extends over 13 amino acids. Germline-derived CDR1 and CDR2 are SEHNR and FQNEAQ (reference sequence). Trimming took 7 bases from V and 6 from J, leaving 16 bases between them. For the CDR3, the DNA is TGTGCCAGCACCGGGCGCGGGAAGGCCGAGCAGTACTTC. Residues: CASTGRGKAEQYF.

The chain employs TRBV6-6 and TRBJ2-2, with D possibly matching TRBD2 (6 bases). Germline values: CDR1 MNHNY, CDR2 SVGAGI (reference sequence). The ends were cut back, 6 bases at V and 3 bases at J, with 14 bases in the middle. The length of the CDR3 is 15 residues. The CDR3 is CASSYGWGDTGELFF. DNA of the CDR3: TGTGCCAGCAGCTACGGGTGGGGGGACACCGGGGAGCTGTTTTTT.

This clone occurred once. The chain uses TRBV4-3 and TRBJ1-5; 7 bases align to TRBD1. This CDR3 has 15 amino acids. V lost 4 bases and J lost 1; bases outside the gene matches: 4. In germline, CDR1 is LGHNA, CDR2 YSLEER. For the CDR3, the DNA is TGCGCCAGCAGCCTCGGACAGGCCAGCAATCAGCCCCAGCATTTT. This gives the protein CASSLGQASNQPQHF.

The chain is built from TRBV30 and TRBJ2-2; 7 bases agree with TRBD1. Germline loops: CDR1 GTSNPN, CDR2 SVGIG (reference sequence). CDR3 length equals 14 residues. V gave up 3 bases and J gave up 9 bases; unmatched junction bases: 10. The CDR3 nucleotides are TGTGCCTGGAGGGGGACAGATTACGTTCGGGAGCTGTTTTTT. Encoded protein: CAWRGTDYVRELFF.

This clone occurred once. This sequence joins TRBV10-1 and TRBJ2-7, with TRBD2 matching over 11 bases. The junction had 7 bases not matched to a gene; V was cut back by 2 bases and J by 4 bases. The CDR3 has 16 residues. CDR1 WNHNN and CDR2 SYGVQD come from the germline V gene (reference sequence). CDR3 in amino acids: CASSEVWGLAAYEQYF. CDR3 DNA sequence: TGCGCCAGCAGTGAGGTGTGGGGACTAGCGGCGTACGAGCAGTACTTC.

The table lists this clone with a few counts. The V gene is TRBV9, the J gene TRBJ1-1, with 9 bases lining up with TRBD1. This CDR3 has 15 residues. The germline gives CDR1 SGDLS, CDR2 YYNGEE. Trimming took 3 bases from V and 4 from J; bases not matched to a gene: 7. CDR3 in amino acids: CASSGRTGDITEAFF. In DNA, the CDR3 is TGTGCCAGCAGCGGAAGGACAGGGGATATCACTGAAGCTTTCTTT. Using reference TRBV9 and TRBJ1-1 for the parts outside the CDR3, the full variable domain is DSGVTQTPKHLITATGQRVTLRCSPRSGDLSVYWYQQSLDQGLQFLIQYYNGEERAKGNILERFSAQQFPDLHSELNLSSLELGDSALYFCASSGRTGDITEAFFGQGTRLTVV.

The chain has TRBV2 and TRBJ2-2, with a weak D call TRBD1 (6 bases). This CDR3 is built from 16 residues. V lost 6 bases, J lost 0 bases, and 14 bases lay in between. Germline loops: CDR1 SNHLY, CDR2 FYNNEI. The CDR3 here is CASRDSDFSNTGELFF. The CDR3 DNA reads as TGTGCCAGCAGGGACAGCGACTTCTCGAACACCGGGGAGCTGTTTTTT.

This chain uses TRBV6-5 with TRBJ2-7; maybe TRBD1 (6 bases). The CDR3 is 15 amino acids. Germline loops: CDR1 MNHEY, CDR2 SVGAGI. The V end was cut by 5 bases, the J end by 7 bases, with 21 bases between. The DNA of the CDR3 is TGTGCCAGCAGTATCACACAGGGTTCTTCCAGGGAGCAGTACTTC. It specifies CASSITQGSSREQYF.

The V gene is TRBV4-1, the J gene TRBJ2-1; 11 bases fit TRBD2. With V trimmed by 1 base and J by 9 bases, 5 bases remained unmatched. The CDR3 runs to 15 residues. Per germline, CDR1 MGHRA and CDR2 YSYEKL. The DNA of the CDR3 is TGCGCCAGCAGCCAAGTCGGCCTAGCGGGAGGTGAGCAGTTCTTC. Amino acid sequence: CASSQVGLAGGEQFF.

The V and J genes are TRBV4-3 and TRBJ2-1; 12 nucleotides line up with TRBD1. The V gene end was trimmed by 1 base and the J gene end by 3 bases; junction bases not matched to a gene: 13. CDR1 LGHNA and CDR2 YSLEER come from the germline V gene. CDR3 length: 20 residues. The CDR3 DNA is TGCGCCAGCAGCCAAGTATTTGGGACAGGGGGCTCATTGGGCTACAATGAGCAGTTCTTC. Translation gives CASSQVFGTGGSLGYNEQFF.

The chain employs TRBV5-1 and TRBJ2-7; TRBD1 matches at 8 bases. V trimming: 7 bases; J trimming: 0 bases; junction bases outside the gene matches: 15. CDR3 length: 17 amino acids. The germline V gene encodes CDR1 SGHRS and CDR2 YFSETQ. For the CDR3, the DNA is TGCGCCAGCCGTTTGCCCTTGACAGGGGAGACCTCCTACGAGCAGTACTTC. The encoded protein is CASRLPLTGETSYEQYF.

The rearrangement uses TRBV9 and TRBJ2-1, with 9 bases lining up with TRBD2. Trimming removed 0 bases from V and 8 bases from J; junction bases left unmatched: 6. The length of the CDR3 is 15 residues. In germline, CDR1 is SGDLS, CDR2 YYNGEE. The CDR3 protein is CASSVGGSGSDEQFF. The DNA for the CDR3 is TGTGCCAGCAGCGTAGGAGGTAGCGGGAGTGATGAGCAGTTCTTC.

The chain uses TRBV5-6 and TRBJ2-7, with TRBD1 matching over 8 bases. The CDR3 is made up of 14 amino acids. V lost 0 bases to trimming and J lost 5 bases; unmatched junction nucleotides: 4. Germline CDR1 reads SGHDT; CDR2 reads YYEEEE. The CDR3 loop is CASSLGTGINEQYF. The DNA for the CDR3 is TGTGCCAGCAGCTTGGGGACAGGGATAAACGAGCAGTACTTC.

The V and J genes are TRBV7-8 and TRBJ1-5, with D tentatively TRBD1 (6 bases). The germline gives CDR1 SGHVS, CDR2 FQNEAQ. This CDR3 spans 15 amino acids. V shed 0 bases and J shed 0 bases, with 6 bases lying between them. This chain's CDR3 is CASSLAGGSNQPQHF. The CDR3 coding sequence is TGTGCCAGCAGCTTAGCAGGGGGTAGCAATCAGCCCCAGCATTTT.

CDR3 DNA: TGTGCCTGGAGGGACTACACAGATACGCAGTATTTT. Translation: CAWRDYTDTQYF. The rearrangement links TRBV30 to TRBJ2-3, with D perhaps TRBD2 (6 bases). Trimming shortened V by 3 bases and J by 2 bases, and 6 bases separated the two germline ends. CDR3 size: 12 residues. Germline CDR1 is GTSNPN and CDR2 is SVGIG (reference sequence).

V gene TRBV4-1 combines with J gene TRBJ2-7; D is possibly TRBD2 (5 bases). V lost 8 bases and J lost 3, with 8 bases in between. The CDR3 consists of 11 residues. Germline-derived CDR1 and CDR2 are MGHRA and YSYEKL. The CDR3 sequence: CASGSGYEQYF. The CDR3 DNA follows: TGCGCCAGCGGGAGCGGCTACGAGCAGTACTTC.

This clone was counted once. The chain employs TRBV4-1 and TRBJ2-7; weak D call: TRBD2 (6 bases). This CDR3 is 14 amino acids long. Trimming pared 4 bases from V and 4 bases from J, leaving 14 bases between. Germline CDR1 MGHRA, CDR2 YSYEKL. For the CDR3, the DNA is TGCGCCAGCAGCCCGGCGGAGGGTTTTTACGAGCAGTACTTC. This encodes CASSPAEGFYEQYF.

This chain joins TRBV7-9 and TRBJ2-2; 7 nucleotides agree with TRBD2. This CDR3 is 13 amino acids long. In germline, CDR1 is SEHNR, CDR2 FQNEAQ (reference sequence). The V gene end was trimmed by 11 bases and the J gene end by 1 base; junction bases not matched to a gene: 4. The CDR3: CAAGDGNTGELFF. CDR3 coding DNA: TGTGCCGCGGGGGACGGGAACACCGGGGAGCTGTTTTTT.